One and the same sample provided the 4 T cell receptor beta chains below, sequenced in a study of shared clonotypes between healthy human individuals. This table comes from immunoSEQ multiplex PCR, and its TCRdb copy is limited to in-frame clones, with some not included. Among 2 million to 2.5 million clones, more than 90% were seen once, and the ten largest hold 0.13%. The sequencing input was naive CD4+ T cells sorted from blood. As to subset: CD45RA+ positively selected. The source is a man aged 18 to 30 in good health.

The chain is built from TRBV19 and TRBJ2-4; D is perhaps TRBD1 (6 bases). V lost 3 bases and J 7 bases, leaving 13 bases between the germline ends. CDR1 and CDR2 (germline): LNHDA, SQIVND (reference sequence). This CDR3 comprises 14 residues. The CDR3 sequence: CASSIQGQKNIQYF. CDR3 in DNA: TGTGCCAGTAGTATCCAGGGACAAAAGAACATTCAGTACTTC. Drawing the rest from reference TRBV19 and TRBJ2-4, the complete variable domain is DGGITQSPKYLFRKEGQNVTLSCEQNLNHDAMYWYRQDPGQGLRLIYYSQIVNDFQKGDIAEGYSVSREKKESFPLTVTSAQKNPTAFYLCASSIQGQKNIQYFGAGTRLSVL.

The chain has TRBV5-6 and TRBJ2-2; D unclear. The CDR3 covers 12 residues. Trimming took 6 bases from V and 4 from J, leaving 7 bases between them. The V gene's germline CDR1 is SGHDT and CDR2 YYEEEE. The CDR3 nucleotides are TGTGCCAGCACCCGATTCACCGGGGAGCTGTTTTTT. Its translation: CASTRFTGELFF.

The chain is built from TRBV28 and TRBJ1-5; 8 bases are a match to TRBD1. Germline V lookup: CDR1 MDHEN, CDR2 SYDVKM. This CDR3 comprises 16 residues. Trimming removed 3 bases from V and 6 bases from J; junction bases left unmatched: 10. The CDR3 nucleotides are TGTGCCAGCAGTTTCCCCAGGGCAGGGGGCGTTCAGCCCCAGCATTTT. This translates into CASSFPRAGGVQPQHF. The whole variable domain, remainder taken from reference TRBV28 and TRBJ1-5, is DVKVTQSSRYLVKRTGEKVFLECVQDMDHENMFWYRQDPGLGLRLIYFSYDVKMKEKGDIPEGYSVSREKKERFSLILESASTNQTSMYLCASSFPRAGGVQPQHFGDGTRLSIL.

The rearrangement uses TRBV4-3 and TRBJ2-3; maybe TRBD1 (5 bases). The V gene lost 0 bases and the J gene lost 0 bases, with 10 bases spanning the gap. The germline V gene encodes CDR1 LGHNA and CDR2 YSLEER. The CDR3 runs 16 residues. The CDR3 reads CASSQEPGLSTDTQYF. The CDR3 nucleotides are TGCGCCAGCAGCCAAGAGCCAGGGCTTAGCACAGATACGCAGTATTTT.